This T cell receptor (delta chain) was sequenced during a study of γδ T cells in repeated Plasmodium falciparum infection. Study-wide context: Age- and gender-matched Australian children served as comparison for malaria-exposed Malian children. Over about 640 days, donors received four mosquito-bite P. falciparum NF54 infections.

The germline gives CDR1 TSWWSYY, CDR2 QGS. There are 20 residues in the CDR3. The V gene end was trimmed by 1 base and the J gene end by 3 bases; junction bases not matched to a gene: 15. Flow sorting of PBMC yielded separate Vgamma9/Vdelta2+ and Vdelta2-negative gammadelta T cell populations for bulk repertoire analysis. There are many counts of this clone. What it binds is unknown. Each sorted gammadelta sample had TRG and TRD chains sequenced. TCRdb redid the clone calls on the multiplex PCR reads with CATT. The sample includes about 48,000 delta-chain clones, 1.5% to 2% of them seen just once. Overall study results and limits: Malian children's Vdelta2-negative repertoires appeared more expanded and less diverse than Australians'.

Material: gamma-delta T cells from blood. The rearrangement links TRDV1 to TRDJ1, with TRDD3 matching 12 bases. This receptor was identified in a pool of human donors (malaria-infected and uninfected, not separated). The CDR3 coding sequence is TGTGCTCTTGGGGAACCCCTTACTGATTTACTGGGGGATACAGCCGATAAACTCATCTTT. Translated: CALGEPLTDLLGDTADKLIF.